The entry that follows covers one TCR beta chain sequence. V lost 1 base to trimming and J lost 5 bases, with 18 bases between them. This CDR3 is built from 16 residues. Via MiXCR, TCRdb re-called the RT-PCR reads, giving one row per CDR3 protein. The sample carries hundreds of thousands of distinct CDR3 sequences, around 14% recorded once. The entry originates in a study of response to subunit inactivated influenza vaccine. The specimen comprised PBMCs from blood, sampled 11 to 12 days after vaccination. The rearrangement links TRBV12-3 or TRBV12-4 to TRBJ2-7, with D possibly being TRBD2 (6 bases). The TCR originated in a man aged 50 to 60 who received an inactivated influenza vaccine. The CDR3 spells CASSLGGDRLPNEQYF. Written as DNA, the CDR3 is TGTGCCAGCAGTTTAGGGGGGGACCGACTACCTAACGAGCAGTACTTC.